This is a list of T cell receptor beta chains from one sample in a study of blood T cells in healthy people across ages. One entry per CDR3 protein, called by TCRdb with MiXCR from the 5' RACE reads. The sample holds around 1,800,000 distinct CDR3 sequences, around 40% seen once. Sequencing was carried out using blood. The source of these receptors is a human donor in good health. CDR3s leave out the opening cysteine and the closing phenylalanine or tryptophan. Each record gives: J gene, D gene, V gene, CDR3 protein. The D gene is left open where the match is weak.

J: TRBJ2-1
D: .
V: TRBV4-2
CDR3: ASSPREQEYYNEQF

J: TRBJ2-1
D: TRBD1
V: TRBV29-1
CDR3: SVERTGNSVNFYNEQF

J: .
D: .
V: TRBV7-3
CDR3: ASSSGVGFEQY

J: TRBJ1-1
D: .
V: TRBV6-5
CDR3: ASSYSTRGNTEAF

J: TRBJ1-5
D: .
V: TRBV4-2
CDR3: ASSQEGRNQPQH

J: TRBJ2-1
D: TRBD2
V: TRBV5-1
CDR3: ASSITGTSGYSYNEQF

J: TRBJ2-3
D: TRBD1
V: TRBV5-1
CDR3: ASSFRQGEVADTQY

J: TRBJ2-5
D: .
V: TRBV12-3/TRBV12-4
CDR3: ASSLAYLVLEQY

J: TRBJ2-2
D: TRBD2
V: TRBV12-3/TRBV12-4
CDR3: ASTERGPTGELF

J: TRBJ1-5
D: .
V: TRBV30
CDR3: AWILFIYSNQPQH

J: TRBJ1-2
D: TRBD1
V: TRBV6-2/TRBV6-3
CDR3: ASSSTGQLLYGYT

J: TRBJ2-1
D: .
V: TRBV29-1
CDR3: SVVGSGSVSYNEQF

J: TRBJ2-4
D: .
V: TRBV29-1
CDR3: SVSRGRSAKNIQY

J: TRBJ2-7
D: TRBD1
V: TRBV6-6
CDR3: ASSYSRSRDSTYGQY

J: TRBJ1-2
D: .
V: TRBV7-9
CDR3: ASEGQKINYGYT

J: TRBJ2-7
D: TRBD1
V: TRBV10-3
CDR3: AISDRTGPYEQY

J: TRBJ1-2
D: TRBD1
V: TRBV11-2
CDR3: ASSLDSGTGPYGYT

J: TRBJ2-1
D: TRBD1
V: TRBV12-3/TRBV12-4
CDR3: ASRSPGTGADNEQF

J: TRBJ1-1
D: .
V: TRBV3-1
CDR3: ASSRSEGGNTEAF

J: TRBJ1-1
D: .
V: TRBV5-5
CDR3: ASSLRLGNTEAF

J: TRBJ2-5
D: .
V: TRBV10-3
CDR3: AISGTGQETQY

J: TRBJ2-1
D: .
V: TRBV4-3
CDR3: ASSQDSGGGRYNEQF

J: TRBJ2-3
D: .
V: TRBV29-1
CDR3: SVCRAGGTDTQY

J: TRBJ1-2
D: .
V: TRBV29-1
CDR3: SVEDSTVQNYYGYT

J: TRBJ1-2
D: TRBD1
V: TRBV27
CDR3: AGRDSNYGYT

J: TRBJ1-2
D: .
V: TRBV5-1
CDR3: ASSTGGPGYGYT

J: TRBJ2-7
D: TRBD2
V: TRBV7-2
CDR3: ASTTGGGRDYEQY

J: TRBJ2-7
D: TRBD2
V: TRBV7-3
CDR3: ASSPTVGLAGGEQY

J: TRBJ1-1
D: .
V: TRBV7-8
CDR3: ASSLIRVDPLNTEAF

J: TRBJ1-6
D: .
V: TRBV7-2
CDR3: ASSLVENNSPLH

J: TRBJ2-1
D: TRBD1
V: TRBV7-2
CDR3: ASSLDRGRSYNEQF